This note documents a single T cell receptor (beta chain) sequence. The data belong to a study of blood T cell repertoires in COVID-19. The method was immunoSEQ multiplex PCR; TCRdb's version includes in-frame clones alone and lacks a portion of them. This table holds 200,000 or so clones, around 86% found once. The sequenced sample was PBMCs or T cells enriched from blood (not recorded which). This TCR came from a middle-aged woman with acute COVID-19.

The DNA of the CDR3 is TGTGCCAGCAGCGTTTTTGCGGGGGGGTCGGAGACCCAGTACTTC. It encodes CASSVFAGGSETQYF. This chain links TRBV9 with TRBJ2-5; 9 bases map to TRBD2. V shed 2 bases and J 5 bases; nucleotides not matched to a gene: 7. CDR3 length: 15 amino acids. Per the germline V gene, CDR1 is SGDLS and CDR2 is YYNGEE.